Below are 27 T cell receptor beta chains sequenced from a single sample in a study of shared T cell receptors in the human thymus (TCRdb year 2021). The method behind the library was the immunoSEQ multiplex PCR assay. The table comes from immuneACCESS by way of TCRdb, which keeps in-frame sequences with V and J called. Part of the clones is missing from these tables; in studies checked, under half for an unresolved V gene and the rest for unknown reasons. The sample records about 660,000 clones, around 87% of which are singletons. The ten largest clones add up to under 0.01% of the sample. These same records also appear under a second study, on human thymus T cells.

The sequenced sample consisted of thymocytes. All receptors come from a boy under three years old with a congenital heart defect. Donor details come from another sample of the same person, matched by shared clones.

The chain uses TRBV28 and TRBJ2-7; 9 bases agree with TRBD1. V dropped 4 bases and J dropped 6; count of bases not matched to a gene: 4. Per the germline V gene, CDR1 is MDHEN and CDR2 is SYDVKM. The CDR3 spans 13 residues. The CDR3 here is CASSWDREGEQYF. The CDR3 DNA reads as TGTGCCAGCAGTTGGGACAGGGAAGGCGAGCAGTACTTC.

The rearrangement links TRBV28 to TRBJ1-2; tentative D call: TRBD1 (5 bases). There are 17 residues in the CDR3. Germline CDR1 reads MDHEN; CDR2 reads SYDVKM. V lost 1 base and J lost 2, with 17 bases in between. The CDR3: CASSLSAVWGGNYGYTF. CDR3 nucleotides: TGTGCCAGCAGTTTATCAGCCGTTTGGGGGGGAAACTATGGCTACACCTTC.

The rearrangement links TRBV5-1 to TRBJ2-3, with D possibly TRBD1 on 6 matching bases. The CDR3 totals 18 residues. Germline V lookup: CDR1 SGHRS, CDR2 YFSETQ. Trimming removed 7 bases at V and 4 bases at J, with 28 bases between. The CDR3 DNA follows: TGCGCCAGCGCCCTGGAACCCCGGGGACACAGCCTCCCAGATACGCAGTATTTT. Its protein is CASALEPRGHSLPDTQYF.

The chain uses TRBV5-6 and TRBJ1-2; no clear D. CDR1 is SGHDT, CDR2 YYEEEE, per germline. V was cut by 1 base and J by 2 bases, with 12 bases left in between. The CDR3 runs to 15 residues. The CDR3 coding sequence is TGTGCCAGCAGCTTGACCGGCAGGATCAACTATGGCTACACCTTC. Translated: CASSLTGRINYGYTF.

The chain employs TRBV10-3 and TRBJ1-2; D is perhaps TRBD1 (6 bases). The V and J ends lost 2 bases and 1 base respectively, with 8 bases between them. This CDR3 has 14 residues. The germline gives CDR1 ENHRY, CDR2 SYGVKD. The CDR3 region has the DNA TGTGCCATCAGTGAGACGGGACATAACTATGGCTACACCTTC. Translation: CAISETGHNYGYTF.

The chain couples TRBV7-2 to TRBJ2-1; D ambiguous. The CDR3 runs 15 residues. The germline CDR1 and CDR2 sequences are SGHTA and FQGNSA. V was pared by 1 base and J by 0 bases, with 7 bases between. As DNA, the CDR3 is TGTGCCAGCAGCTTAGTCTGGAGCTCCTACAATGAGCAGTTCTTC. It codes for CASSLVWSSYNEQFF.

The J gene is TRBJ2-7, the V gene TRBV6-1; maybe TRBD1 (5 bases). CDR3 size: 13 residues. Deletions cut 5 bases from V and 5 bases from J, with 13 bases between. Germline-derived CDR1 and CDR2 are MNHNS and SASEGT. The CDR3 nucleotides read TGTGCCAGCAGTTCGCGACCCAGGGACGAGCAGTACTTC. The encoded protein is CASSSRPRDEQYF.

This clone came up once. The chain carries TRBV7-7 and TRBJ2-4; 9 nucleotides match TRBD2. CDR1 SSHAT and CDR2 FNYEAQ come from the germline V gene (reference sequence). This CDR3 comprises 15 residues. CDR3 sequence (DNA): TGTGCTAGCGGGAGTTGGGGGCTAGCCAAAAACATTCAGTACTTC. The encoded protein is CASGSWGLAKNIQYF.

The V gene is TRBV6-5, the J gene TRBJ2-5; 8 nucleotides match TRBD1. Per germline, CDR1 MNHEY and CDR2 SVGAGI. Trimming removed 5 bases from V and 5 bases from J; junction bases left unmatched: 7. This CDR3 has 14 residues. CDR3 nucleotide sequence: TGTGCCAGCAGTGGCGACAGGGGCGGTGAGACCCAGTACTTC. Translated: CASSGDRGGETQYF.

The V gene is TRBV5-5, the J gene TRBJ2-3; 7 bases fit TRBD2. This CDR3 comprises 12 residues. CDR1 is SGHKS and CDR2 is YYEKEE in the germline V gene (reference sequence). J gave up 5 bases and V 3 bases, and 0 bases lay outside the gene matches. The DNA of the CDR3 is TGTGCCAGCAGCTCGGGGGGAGATACGCAGTATTTT. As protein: CASSSGGDTQYF.

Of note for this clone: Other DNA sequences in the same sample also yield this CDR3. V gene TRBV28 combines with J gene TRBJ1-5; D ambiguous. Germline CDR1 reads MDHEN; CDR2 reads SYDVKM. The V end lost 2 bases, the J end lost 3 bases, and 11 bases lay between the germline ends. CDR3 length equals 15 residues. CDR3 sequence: CASSLGSGSNQPQHF. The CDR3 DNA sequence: TGTGCCAGCAGTTTAGGCTCCGGGTCCAATCAGCCCCAGCATTTT.

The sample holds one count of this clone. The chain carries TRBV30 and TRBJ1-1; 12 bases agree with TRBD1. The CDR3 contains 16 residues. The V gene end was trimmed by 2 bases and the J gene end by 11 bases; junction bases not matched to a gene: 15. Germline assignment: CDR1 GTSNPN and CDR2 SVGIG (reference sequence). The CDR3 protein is CAWSKPRGQGANWAFF. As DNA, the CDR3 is TGTGCCTGGAGTAAACCAAGGGGACAGGGGGCAAATTGGGCTTTCTTT.

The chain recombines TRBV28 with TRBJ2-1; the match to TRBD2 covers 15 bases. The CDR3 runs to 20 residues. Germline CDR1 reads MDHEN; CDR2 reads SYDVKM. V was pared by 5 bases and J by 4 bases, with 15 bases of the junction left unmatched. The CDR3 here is CASSPRPGLAGGGAYNEQFF. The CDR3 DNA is TGTGCCAGCAGTCCACGACCGGGACTAGCGGGAGGAGGGGCTTACAATGAGCAGTTCTTC.

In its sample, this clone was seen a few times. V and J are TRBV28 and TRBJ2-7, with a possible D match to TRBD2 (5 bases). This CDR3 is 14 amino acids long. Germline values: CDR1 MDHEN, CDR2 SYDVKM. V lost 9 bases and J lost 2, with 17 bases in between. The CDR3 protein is CASYPPGNTYEQYF. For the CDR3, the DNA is TGTGCCAGTTATCCCCCGGGGAATACCTACGAGCAGTACTTC.

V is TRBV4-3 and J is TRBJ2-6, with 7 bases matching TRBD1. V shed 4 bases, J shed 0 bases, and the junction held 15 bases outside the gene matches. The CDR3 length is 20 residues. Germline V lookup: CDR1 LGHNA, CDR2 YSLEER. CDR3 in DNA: TGCGCCAGCAGCCCACCCAACATCGGACAGGTCCTCTCTGGGGCCAACGTCCTGACTTTC. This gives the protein CASSPPNIGQVLSGANVLTF.

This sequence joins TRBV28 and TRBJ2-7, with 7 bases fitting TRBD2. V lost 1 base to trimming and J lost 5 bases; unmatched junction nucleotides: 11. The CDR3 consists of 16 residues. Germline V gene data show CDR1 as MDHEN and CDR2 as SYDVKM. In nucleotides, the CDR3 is TGTGCCAGCAGTTTATCCAACGGGGGGTCTGGGGACGAGCAGTACTTC. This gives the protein CASSLSNGGSGDEQYF.

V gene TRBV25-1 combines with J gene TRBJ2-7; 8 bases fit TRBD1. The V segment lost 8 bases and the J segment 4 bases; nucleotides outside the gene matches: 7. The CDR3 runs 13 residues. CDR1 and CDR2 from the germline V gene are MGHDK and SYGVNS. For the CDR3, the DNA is TGTGCCAGCGGGACAGGCGGATCTTACGAGCAGTACTTC. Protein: CASGTGGSYEQYF.

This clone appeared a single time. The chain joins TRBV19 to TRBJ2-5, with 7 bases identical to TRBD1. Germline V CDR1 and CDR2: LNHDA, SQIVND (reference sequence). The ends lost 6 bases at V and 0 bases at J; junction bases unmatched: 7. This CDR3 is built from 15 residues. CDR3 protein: CASSPRGQYQETQYF. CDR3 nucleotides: TGTGCCAGTAGCCCCCGGGGACAGTACCAAGAGACCCAGTACTTC.

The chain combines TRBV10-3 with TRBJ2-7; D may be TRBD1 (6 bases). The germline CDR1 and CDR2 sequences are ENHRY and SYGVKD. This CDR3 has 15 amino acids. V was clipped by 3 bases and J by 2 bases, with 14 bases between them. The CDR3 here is CAISEWSRGTYEQYF. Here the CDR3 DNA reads TGTGCCATCAGTGAATGGAGCAGGGGAACCTACGAGCAGTACTTC.

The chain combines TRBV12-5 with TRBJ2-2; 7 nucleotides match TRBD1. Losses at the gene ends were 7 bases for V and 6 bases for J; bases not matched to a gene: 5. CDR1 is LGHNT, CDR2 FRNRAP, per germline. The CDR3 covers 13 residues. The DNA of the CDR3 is TGTGCTAGTGCCAAAGACAGGGCCGGGGAGCTGTTTTTT. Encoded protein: CASAKDRAGELFF.

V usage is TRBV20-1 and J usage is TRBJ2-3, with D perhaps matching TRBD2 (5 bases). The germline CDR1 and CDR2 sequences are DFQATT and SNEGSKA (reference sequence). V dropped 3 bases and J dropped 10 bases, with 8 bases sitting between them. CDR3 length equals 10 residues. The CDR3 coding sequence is TGCAGTGCTAGTCGGGATCCGCAGTATTTT. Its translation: CSASRDPQYF.

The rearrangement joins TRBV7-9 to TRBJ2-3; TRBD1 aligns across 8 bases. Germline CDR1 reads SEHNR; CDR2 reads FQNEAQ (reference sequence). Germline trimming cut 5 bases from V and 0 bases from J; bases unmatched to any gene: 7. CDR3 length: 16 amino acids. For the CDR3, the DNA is TGTGCCAGCAGCCAATTGGGACAGGCTAGCACAGATACGCAGTATTTT. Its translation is CASSQLGQASTDTQYF.

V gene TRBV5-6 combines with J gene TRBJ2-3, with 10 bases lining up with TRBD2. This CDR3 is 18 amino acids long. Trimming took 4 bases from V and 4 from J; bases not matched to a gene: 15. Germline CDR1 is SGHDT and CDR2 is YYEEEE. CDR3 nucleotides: TGTGCCAGCAGCCAGGCGAGCGGGAGGGCCAAGTTCTCAGATACGCAGTATTTT. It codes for CASSQASGRAKFSDTQYF.

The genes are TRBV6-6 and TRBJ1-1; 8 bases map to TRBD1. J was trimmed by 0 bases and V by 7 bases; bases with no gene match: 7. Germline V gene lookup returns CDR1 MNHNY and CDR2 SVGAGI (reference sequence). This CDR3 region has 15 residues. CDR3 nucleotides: TGTGCCAGCAAGCAGACAGGGGCCGTGAACACTGAAGCTTTCTTT. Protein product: CASKQTGAVNTEAFF.

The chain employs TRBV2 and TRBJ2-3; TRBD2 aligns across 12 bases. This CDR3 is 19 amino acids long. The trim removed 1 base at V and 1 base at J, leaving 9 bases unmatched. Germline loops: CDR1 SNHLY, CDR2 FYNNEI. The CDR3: CASSEVGLAGGPGTDTQYF. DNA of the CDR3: TGTGCCAGCAGTGAAGTGGGTCTAGCGGGAGGGCCGGGCACAGATACGCAGTATTTT.

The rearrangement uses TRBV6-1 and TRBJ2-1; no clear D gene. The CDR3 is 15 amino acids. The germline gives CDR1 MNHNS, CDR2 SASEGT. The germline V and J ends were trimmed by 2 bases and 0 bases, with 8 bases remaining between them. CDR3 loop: CASSEFLRSYNEQFF. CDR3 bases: TGTGCCAGCAGTGAATTTCTCCGCTCCTACAATGAGCAGTTCTTC.

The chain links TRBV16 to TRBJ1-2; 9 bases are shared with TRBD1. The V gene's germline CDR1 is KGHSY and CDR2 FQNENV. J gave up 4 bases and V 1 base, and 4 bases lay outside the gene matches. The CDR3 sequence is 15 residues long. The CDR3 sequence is CASSQFDRGTYGYTF. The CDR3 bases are TGTGCCAGCAGCCAATTTGACAGGGGGACCTATGGCTACACCTTC.